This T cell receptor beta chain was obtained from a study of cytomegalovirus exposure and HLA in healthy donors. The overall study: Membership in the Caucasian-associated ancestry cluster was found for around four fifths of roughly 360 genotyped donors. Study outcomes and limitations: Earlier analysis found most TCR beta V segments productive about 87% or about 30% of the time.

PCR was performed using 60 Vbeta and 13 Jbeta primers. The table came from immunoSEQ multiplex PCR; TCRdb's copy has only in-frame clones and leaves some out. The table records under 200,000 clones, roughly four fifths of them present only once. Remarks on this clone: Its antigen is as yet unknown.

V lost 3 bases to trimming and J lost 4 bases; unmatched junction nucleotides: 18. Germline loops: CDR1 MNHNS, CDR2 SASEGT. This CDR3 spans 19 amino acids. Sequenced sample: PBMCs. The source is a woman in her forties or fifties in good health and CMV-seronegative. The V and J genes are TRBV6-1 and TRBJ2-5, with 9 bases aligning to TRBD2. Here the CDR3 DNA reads TGTGCCAGCAGTGATTACCCGACCGCTAGCGGGACGGTGAGAGAGACCCAGTACTTC. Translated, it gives CASSDYPTASGTVRETQYF.